The 27 T cell receptor beta chains below were found in one sample sequenced in a study of vaccination effects on CD4 cells after COVID-19. Data came from immunoSEQ multiplex PCR; TCRdb stores just in-frame clones and leaves some out. The repertoire includes 37,000 or so clones, approximately 74% of them detected once, and approximately 2.9% sits in the top ten. Having been cultured for 10 days, the cells underwent CD4+ T cell isolation. Antigens for these TCRs are unknown. The specimen was CD4+ T cells from PBMCs cultured without peptide, collected before COVID-19 vaccination. The source of these receptors is a human donor who received a COVID-19 vaccine.

The chain links TRBV19 to TRBJ1-5; TRBD1 might be the D (5 bases). Germline CDR1 LNHDA, CDR2 SQIVND (reference sequence). V was shortened by 1 base and J by 4 bases, with 14 bases between the two germline ends. The CDR3 runs 16 residues. The CDR3 is CASSIGGGNSNQPQHF. The CDR3 DNA sequence: TGTGCCAGTAGTATAGGGGGGGGAAATAGTAATCAGCCCCAGCATTTT. The entire variable domain, with the rest obtained from reference TRBV19 and TRBJ1-5, is as follows: DGGITQSPKYLFRKEGQNVTLSCEQNLNHDAMYWYRQDPGQGLRLIYYSQIVNDFQKGDIAEGYSVSREKKESFPLTVTSAQKNPTAFYLCASSIGGGNSNQPQHFGDGTRLSIL.

The gene calls are TRBV10-1 and TRBJ2-7; TRBD1 matches at 11 bases. Germline V gene data show CDR1 as WNHNN and CDR2 as SYGVQD (reference sequence). J lost 5 bases, V lost 9 bases, and 6 bases had no gene match. This CDR3 is 13 amino acids long. The CDR3 DNA follows: TGCGCCAGAAAGGGACAGGGGGGAGACGAGCAGTACTTC. Protein: CARKGQGGDEQYF.

The chain uses TRBV6-5 and TRBJ2-5, with 7 bases identical to TRBD1. CDR3 length: 15 amino acids. The trim removed 8 bases at V and 7 bases at J, leaving 16 bases unmatched. From germline, CDR1 is MNHEY and CDR2 SVGAGI. CDR3 in DNA: TGTGCCAGCGCCTCGACAAGCAGAGGGGGCGGGACCCAGTACTTC. It encodes CASASTSRGGGTQYF.

This chain joins TRBV6-5 and TRBJ1-1; D remains unclear. V was cut by 7 bases and J by 1 base, with 10 bases left in between. The CDR3 is made up of 13 amino acids. Germline CDR1 is MNHEY and CDR2 is SVGAGI. As DNA, the CDR3 is TGTGCCAGCATGGGTGAGACGAACACTGAAGCTTTCTTT. This sequence encodes CASMGETNTEAFF.

The rearrangement links TRBV6-2 or TRBV6-3 to TRBJ2-5, with 14 bases that match TRBD2. Trimming removed 5 bases from V and 4 bases from J; junction bases left unmatched: 3. The germline gives CDR1 MNHEY, CDR2 SVGEGT. The CDR3 has 15 amino acids. This CDR3 is CASSRTSGGRETQYF. For the CDR3, the DNA is TGTGCCAGCAGTCGGACTAGCGGGGGGCGAGAGACCCAGTACTTC.

The rearrangement uses TRBV6-5 and TRBJ1-3; D unclear. The CDR3 loop spans 16 amino acids. With 0 bases removed from V and 0 bases from J, the gap between germline ends came to 9 bases. Germline V gives CDR1 MNHEY, CDR2 SVGAGI. This CDR3 is CASSYSVKSSGNTIYF. Here the CDR3 DNA reads TGTGCCAGCAGTTACTCGGTAAAGAGCTCTGGAAACACCATATATTTT.

CDR3 in amino acids: CASSFLVAETEQYF. Written as DNA, the CDR3 is TGTGCCAGCAGCTTCCTGGTAGCGGAGACCGAGCAGTACTTC. V and J are TRBV5-5 and TRBJ2-7; tentative D call: TRBD2 (6 bases). Per germline, CDR1 SGHKS and CDR2 YYEKEE (reference sequence). Trimming cost V 2 bases and J 6 bases, with 15 bases left between them. The CDR3 has 14 residues.

This clone came up a few times. The chain carries TRBV2 and TRBJ1-6; no firm D call. Trimming removed 9 bases from V and 9 bases from J, with 12 bases in between. Per the germline V gene, CDR1 is SNHLY and CDR2 is FYNNEI. This CDR3 spans 12 amino acids. CDR3 in amino acids: CASQLVGSPLHF. The CDR3 DNA sequence: TGTGCCAGTCAGTTGGTCGGTTCACCCCTCCACTTT.

Points on this clone: This same CDR3 is encoded by further DNA sequences in the sample. The gene calls are TRBV3-1 (or the pseudogene TRBV3-2) and TRBJ1-1, with D uncertain. The CDR3 has 13 amino acids. Between the trimmed V and J ends, which lost 1 base and 1 base, there was a span of 4 bases. Germline assignment: CDR1 LGHDT and CDR2 YNNKEL (reference sequence). CDR3 sequence: CASSQGPNTEAFF. The CDR3 DNA reads TGTGCCAGCAGCCAAGGCCCGAACACTGAAGCTTTCTTT.

The chain is built from TRBV2 and TRBJ2-7; D may be TRBD2 (5 bases). The germline gives CDR1 SNHLY, CDR2 FYNNEI. The CDR3 is made up of 12 amino acids. Between the trimmed V and J ends, which lost 5 bases and 6 bases, there was a span of 11 bases. This CDR3 reads CASSLLRVEQYF. The CDR3 DNA reads TGTGCCAGCAGTCTATTGAGGGTCGAGCAGTACTTC.

This chain uses TRBV15 with TRBJ2-2; 10 bases match TRBD1. The J segment lost 6 bases and the V segment lost 4 bases, leaving 11 bases of the junction unmatched. There are 17 residues in the CDR3. From germline, CDR1 is LNHNV and CDR2 YYDKDF (reference sequence). The CDR3 protein is CATSKRPGQGVPGELFF. The CDR3 DNA is TGTGCCACCAGCAAACGGCCAGGACAGGGGGTCCCCGGGGAGCTGTTTTTT.

The chain has TRBV6-2 or TRBV6-3 and TRBJ1-4; weak D call: TRBD1 (5 bases). Trimming left V 2 bases short and J 2 bases short, with 12 bases between. This CDR3 comprises 16 residues. Germline V lookup: CDR1 MNHEY, CDR2 SVGEGT. CDR3 bases: TGTGCCAGCAGTTACCCAACAGGCCTCACTAATGAAAAACTGTTTTTT. The encoded protein is CASSYPTGLTNEKLFF.

CDR3 region: CASSDWTSGSKNEQFF. In nucleotides, the CDR3 is TGTGCCAGCAGTGATTGGACTAGCGGGAGTAAGAATGAGCAGTTCTTC. The V gene is TRBV6-1, the J gene TRBJ2-1; 13 positions match TRBD2. There are 16 residues in the CDR3. J lost 7 bases, V lost 3 bases, and 6 bases had no gene match. In germline, CDR1 is MNHNS, CDR2 SASEGT.

The DNA for the CDR3 is TGCGCCAGCAGCCCCCACATGGGGAACACTGAAGCTTTCTTT. Protein product: CASSPHMGNTEAFF. The chain combines TRBV5-1 with TRBJ1-1; no reliable D call. The V and J ends lost 4 bases and 1 base respectively, with 11 bases between them. The V gene's germline CDR1 is SGHRS and CDR2 YFSETQ. CDR3 size: 14 residues.

CDR3 in amino acids: CASSLFVSSYNEQFF. In DNA form, the CDR3 reads TGCGCCAGCAGCTTGTTTGTAAGTTCCTACAATGAGCAGTTCTTC. V is TRBV5-1 and J is TRBJ2-1; no clear D. The CDR3 is made up of 15 amino acids. Germline values: CDR1 SGHRS, CDR2 YFSETQ. The V and J ends lost 1 base and 1 base respectively, with 9 bases between them.

This clone has a handful of counts. The chain carries TRBV19 and TRBJ1-5, with D possibly being TRBD1 (6 bases). V lost 5 bases to trimming and J lost 5 bases, with 10 bases between them. Germline V CDR1 and CDR2: LNHDA, SQIVND (reference sequence). The CDR3 has 13 amino acids. The CDR3 nucleotides read TGTGCCAGTAGTCGCAGGGGTTATCAGCCCCAGCATTTT. It encodes CASSRRGYQPQHF. Complete variable domain (other parts from reference TRBV19 and TRBJ1-5): DGGITQSPKYLFRKEGQNVTLSCEQNLNHDAMYWYRQDPGQGLRLIYYSQIVNDFQKGDIAEGYSVSREKKESFPLTVTSAQKNPTAFYLCASSRRGYQPQHFGDGTRLSIL.

In its sample, this clone was seen a few times. One end of the junction does not line up with germline, which may come from a read error. The chain links TRBV7-7 to TRBJ2-5, with TRBD2 as a possible D gene (5 bases). This CDR3 has 16 residues. The germline V gene has CDR1 SSHAT and CDR2 FNYEAQ (reference sequence). For the CDR3, the DNA is TGTGCTAGCAGCTTAGTAGGATCGGGAAAACAAGAGACCCAGTACTTC. Protein sequence: CASSLVGSGKQETQYF.

The gene calls are TRBV4-3 and TRBJ1-3; unclear D gene. The germline V gene has CDR1 LGHNA and CDR2 YSLEER. Trimming left V 1 base short and J 0 bases short, with 7 bases between. This CDR3 spans 15 amino acids. The CDR3 coding sequence is TGCGCCAGCAGCCAAGCGAACCCCTCTGGAAACACCATATATTTT. Amino acid sequence: CASSQANPSGNTIYF.

The V gene is TRBV6-6, the J gene TRBJ2-2, with 9 nucleotides matching TRBD2. There are 16 residues in the CDR3. V shed 3 bases, J shed 4 bases, and the junction held 6 bases outside the gene matches. Germline V gives CDR1 MNHNY, CDR2 SVGAGI (reference sequence). The CDR3 loop reads CASSYPRGRGTGELFF. The CDR3 DNA reads TGTGCCAGCAGTTATCCTCGCGGGAGGGGCACCGGGGAGCTGTTTTTT.

The chain is built from TRBV6-5 and TRBJ2-3; D might be TRBD2 (5 bases). Trimming shortened V by 8 bases and J by 4 bases, and 10 bases separated the two germline ends. Looked up from germline, CDR1 is MNHEY and CDR2 is SVGAGI. This CDR3 is built from 12 residues. The CDR3 sequence is CASGWGADTQYF. The CDR3 DNA reads TGTGCCAGCGGGTGGGGAGCAGATACGCAGTATTTT.

This clone was observed a handful of times. V gene TRBV5-1 combines with J gene TRBJ1-6, with D perhaps matching TRBD1 (6 bases). V lost 0 bases and J lost 7, with 11 bases in between. Per the germline V gene, CDR1 is SGHRS and CDR2 is YFSETQ. CDR3 length: 15 amino acids. The CDR3 sequence: CASSLVPGVNSPLHF. The CDR3 bases are TGCGCCAGCAGCTTGGTTCCAGGGGTGAATTCACCCCTCCACTTT.

The CDR3 bases are TGTGCCAGCAGTTACTCGTCGAGTCAGGTAACCTTCTATGGCTACACCTTC. This translates into CASSYSSSQVTFYGYTF. The chain joins TRBV6-2 or TRBV6-3 to TRBJ1-2; D is uncertain. V was clipped by 0 bases and J by 4 bases, with 18 bases between them. The CDR3 is 17 amino acids. The germline V gene has CDR1 MNHEY and CDR2 SVGEGT.

In its sample, this clone was seen a few times. The rearrangement uses TRBV11-2 and TRBJ2-7; D may be TRBD2 (6 bases). Germline assignment: CDR1 SGHAT and CDR2 FQNNGV. The V and J ends lost 3 bases and 7 bases respectively, with 22 bases between them. The CDR3 runs 16 residues. The CDR3 reads CASSLRTGPGAGEQYF. CDR3 nucleotides: TGTGCCAGCAGCTTGCGTACCGGGCCGGGCGCGGGAGAGCAGTACTTC.

The chain has TRBV28 and TRBJ1-5, with a weak D call TRBD1 (5 bases). Germline V gives CDR1 MDHEN, CDR2 SYDVKM. Trimming shortened V by 4 bases and J by 6 bases, and 13 bases separated the two germline ends. CDR3 length: 14 residues. The CDR3 DNA follows: TGTGCCAGCAGTTCCGCAGGCGGGACTCAGCCCCAGCATTTT. Translation gives CASSSAGGTQPQHF. Combining the CDR3 with reference TRBV28 and TRBJ1-5 gives the whole variable domain DVKVTQSSRYLVKRTGEKVFLECVQDMDHENMFWYRQDPGLGLRLIYFSYDVKMKEKGDIPEGYSVSREKKERFSLILESASTNQTSMYLCASSSAGGTQPQHFGDGTRLSIL.

This clone was seen more than once but under ten times. The chain has TRBV3-1 (or the pseudogene TRBV3-2) and TRBJ2-1; either TRBD1 or TRBD2 may supply D (5 bases each). The CDR3 extends over 15 amino acids. With 5 bases removed from V and 0 bases from J, the gap between germline ends came to 11 bases. Germline loops: CDR1 LGHDT, CDR2 YNNKEL (reference sequence). The CDR3 loop reads CASSGTRDSYNEQFF. The DNA for the CDR3 is TGTGCCAGCAGCGGGACGAGGGACTCCTACAATGAGCAGTTCTTC.

The chain carries TRBV30 and TRBJ1-5; D ambiguous. Germline CDR1 and CDR2: GTSNPN and SVGIG (reference sequence). The CDR3 length is 15 residues. V gave up 2 bases and J gave up 4 bases, with 15 bases separating them. The CDR3 is CAWSPSAGGNQPQHF. Written as DNA, the CDR3 is TGTGCCTGGAGTCCCTCCGCGGGAGGTAATCAGCCCCAGCATTTT.

The rearrangement links TRBV5-4 to TRBJ2-1; 10 positions match TRBD2. Germline CDR1 is SGHNT and CDR2 is YYREEE (reference sequence). This CDR3 contains 15 residues. With V trimmed by 5 bases and J by 0 bases, 2 bases remained unmatched. The CDR3 protein is CASSSGGTSYNEQFF. As DNA, the CDR3 is TGTGCCAGCAGTAGCGGGGGGACCTCCTACAATGAGCAGTTCTTC.